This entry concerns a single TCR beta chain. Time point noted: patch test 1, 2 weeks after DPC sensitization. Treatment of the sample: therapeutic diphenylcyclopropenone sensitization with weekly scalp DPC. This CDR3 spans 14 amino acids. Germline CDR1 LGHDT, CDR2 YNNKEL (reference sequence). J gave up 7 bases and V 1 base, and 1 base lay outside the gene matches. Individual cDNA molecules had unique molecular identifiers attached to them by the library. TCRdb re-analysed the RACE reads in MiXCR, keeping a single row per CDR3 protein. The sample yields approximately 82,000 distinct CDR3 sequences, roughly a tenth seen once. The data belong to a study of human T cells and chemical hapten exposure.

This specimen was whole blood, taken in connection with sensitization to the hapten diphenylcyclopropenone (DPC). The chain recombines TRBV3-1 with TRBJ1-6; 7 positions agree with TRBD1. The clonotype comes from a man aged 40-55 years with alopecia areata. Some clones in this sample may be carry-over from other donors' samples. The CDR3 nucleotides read TGTGCCAGCAGCCAAGTAGGGGGCAATTCACCCCTCCACTTT. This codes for CASSQVGGNSPLHF.